There are many counts of the clone carrying this T cell receptor (beta chain). Its antigen is undetermined. Trimming left V 6 bases short and J 9 bases short, with 15 bases between. The CDR3 sequence is 13 residues long. It was template switching that added a universal primer site, and there were unique molecular identifiers on the cDNA. From the 5' RACE reads, TCRdb called clonotypes with MiXCR, one entry per CDR3 protein. The table lists hundreds of thousands of distinct CDR3 sequences, approximately 6% of them singletons. These data are taken from a study of identical twins. Study-level points and caveats: Cord blood's abundant beta clonotypes had fewer insertions, unlike memory repertoires.

V is TRBV12-3 or TRBV12-4 and J is TRBJ2-1; D remains ambiguous. Sequences were obtained from naive T cells sorted from blood. The sequence was obtained from a man between 18 and 29 years old in good health. This CDR3 reads CASRAFWIGEQFF. CDR3 sequence (DNA): TGTGCCAGCAGGGCCTTTTGGATTGGTGAGCAGTTCTTC.